This record looks at one T cell receptor beta chain sequence and its context. These data originate in a study of cytomegalovirus exposure and HLA in healthy donors. Primers included in the PCR were 60 Vbeta and 13 Jbeta primers. In the source study's methods: Roughly 81 million unique TCR beta chains, 9 million to 11 million shared, were counted in a later analysis. TCRdb keeps only in-frame clones here, not all; method: immunoSEQ multiplex PCR. V and J calls and clone size are as listed in that table; D and trimming were resolved from the DNA. The repertoire includes some 150,000 clones, 60% to 80% of them detected once, and 1.7% sits in the top ten. Germline V lookup: CDR1 MDHEN, CDR2 SYDVKM. V was pared by 5 bases and J by 5 bases, with 14 bases between. The CDR3 loop spans 14 amino acids.

Sequenced: PBMCs. The receptor's source is a woman aged 30 to 39 in good health and CMV-seronegative. The chain employs TRBV28 and TRBJ2-3; D is perhaps TRBD2 (6 bases). CDR3 residues: CASSGGKRGDTQYF. CDR3 coding DNA: TGTGCCAGCAGTGGGGGGAAACGGGGAGATACGCAGTATTTT.